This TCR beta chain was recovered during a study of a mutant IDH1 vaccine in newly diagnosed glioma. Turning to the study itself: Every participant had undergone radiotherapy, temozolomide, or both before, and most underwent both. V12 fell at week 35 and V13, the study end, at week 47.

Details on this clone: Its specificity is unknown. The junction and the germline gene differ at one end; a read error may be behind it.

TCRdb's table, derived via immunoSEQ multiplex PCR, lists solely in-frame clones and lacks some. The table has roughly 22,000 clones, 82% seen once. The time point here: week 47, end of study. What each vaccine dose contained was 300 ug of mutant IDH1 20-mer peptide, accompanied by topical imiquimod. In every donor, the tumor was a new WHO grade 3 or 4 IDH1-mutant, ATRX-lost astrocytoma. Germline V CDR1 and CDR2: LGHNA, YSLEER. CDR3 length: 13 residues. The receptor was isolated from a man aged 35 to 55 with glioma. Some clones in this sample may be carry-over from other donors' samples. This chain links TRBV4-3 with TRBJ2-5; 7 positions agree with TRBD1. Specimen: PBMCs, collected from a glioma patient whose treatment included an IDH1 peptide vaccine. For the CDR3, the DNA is TGCGCCAGCAGCCAAGATTCAGGGGGTCCCCAAGACTTC. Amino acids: CASSQDSGGPQDF.